This TCR beta chain was obtained from a study of Ad26.COV2.S vaccination and SARS-CoV-2 variants. Study information: Once, or twice with 56 days between doses, Ad26.COV2.S was given intramuscularly.

Treatment meaning: some 19 received Ad26.COV2.S at low or high dose, single or two shots; about 5 received placebo; per-sample allocation not given. On day 63 after the first injection, vaccine and placebo recipients gave samples. A Boston adult aged 18-55 years was the donor. The study's findings and limits: Responses of T cells in total may have been underestimated by the TCR breadth and depth analyses. Breadth of non-spike TCRs did not differ between vaccinees and placebo recipients.

The germline gives CDR1 SGHAT, CDR2 FQNNGV. With 2 bases removed from V and 8 bases from J, the gap between germline ends came to 21 bases. The CDR3 contains 17 residues. Assay used: immunoSEQ multiplex PCR; TCRdb lists only in-frame clones, some missing. The table has around 240,000 clones, roughly 90% seen once. With respect to this clone: Antigen specificity is unknown.

The sequence came from a person aged 18 to 65 who received the Ad26.COV2.S COVID-19 vaccine or a placebo. Sequencing was performed on peripheral blood, taken in a trial of Ad26.COV2.S vaccine versus placebo. The V call is TRBV11-2, the J call TRBJ1-4, with D hard to call. The CDR3 region is CASSLLGRTRANEKLFF. In DNA form, the CDR3 reads TGTGCCAGCAGCTTATTAGGCCGGACGAGGGCCAACGAAAAACTGTTTTTT.